This entry lists 9 T cell receptor beta chains sequenced from one sample in a study of Graves' ophthalmopathy and Graves' hyperthyroidism. Beta-chain TCR CDR3 regions were amplified from RNA transcripts. In the first round, RT-PCR was carried out with HTBI primers, and a multiplex PCR formed the second round. In TCRdb, the multiplex PCR reads were re-called with MiXCR into one record per CDR3 protein. The sample lists about 700,000 distinct CDR3 sequences; about two fifths were seen once. The sequenced sample was peripheral blood. These receptors were collected from an adult man with Graves' ophthalmopathy.

This sequence joins TRBV7-9 and TRBJ2-2; 8 bases are a match to TRBD1. CDR1 is SEHNR and CDR2 is FQNEAQ in the germline V gene (reference sequence). Unmatched junction bases numbered 9, after V lost 5 bases and J lost 4 bases. The CDR3 is made up of 16 amino acids. In DNA, the CDR3 is TGTGCCAGCAGCACGACAGGGGATAGGGTCACCGGGGAGCTGTTTTTT. It yields the protein CASSTTGDRVTGELFF.

This clonotype was observed at least ten times. At one of its ends the junction is not consistent with the germline gene, which may arise from a read error. The rearrangement uses TRBV10-2 and TRBJ1-6; D not resolved. This CDR3 is 15 amino acids long. Germline V gene data show CDR1 as WSHSY and CDR2 as SAAADI. CDR3 amino acids: CASSDGLGRNSALHF. CDR3 nucleotides: TGCGCCAGCAGTGATGGTCTCGGCAGGAATTCAGCCCTCCACTTT.

This clonotype came up once. The gene calls are TRBV7-9 and TRBJ1-2; TRBD1 agrees at 7 bases. The CDR3 is 14 residues long. V lost 5 bases and J lost 6; bases outside the gene matches: 9. Germline loops: CDR1 SEHNR, CDR2 FQNEAQ (reference sequence). The CDR3 DNA sequence: TGTGCCAGCAGCCTAGGAGGGGACAGAGATGGCTACACCTTC. Translating gives CASSLGGDRDGYTF.

The table lists this clonotype with many counts. The genes are TRBV10-3 and TRBJ1-1, with D possibly TRBD1 on 5 matching bases. The CDR3 length is 13 residues. CDR1 and CDR2 from the germline V gene are ENHRY and SYGVKD. The V end lost 6 bases, the J end lost 1 base, and 9 bases lay between the germline ends. This chain's CDR3 is CAIRRGPNTEAFF. CDR3 nucleotide sequence: TGTGCCATCAGGAGGGGCCCGAACACTGAAGCTTTCTTT.

This clonotype was found many times. The genes are TRBV2 and TRBJ1-2; D is unclear. The CDR3 sequence is 12 residues long. Trimming cost V 1 base and J 4 bases, with 4 bases left between them. Germline V gene sequence: CDR1 SNHLY, CDR2 FYNNEI. The CDR3 DNA is TGTGCCAGCAGTGAAGACCTCTATGGCTACACCTTC. As protein: CASSEDLYGYTF.

This clonotype was seen at least ten times. CDR3 nucleotide sequence: TGTGCCAGTATGGGACAGGGCATTTACGAGCAGTACTTC. Translated, it gives CASMGQGIYEQYF. The V gene is TRBV19, the J gene TRBJ2-7; 9 positions agree with TRBD1. This CDR3 has 13 amino acids. Losses at the gene ends were 7 bases for V and 4 bases for J; bases not matched to a gene: 5. The germline CDR1 and CDR2 sequences are LNHDA and SQIVND (reference sequence).

In this sample, this clonotype turned up many times. J is TRBJ1-1 and V is TRBV12-3 or TRBV12-4; no reliable D call. V lost 7 bases to trimming and J lost 9 bases, with 15 bases between them. The CDR3 spans 12 residues. CDR3 amino acids: CASKQVDAKAFF. The DNA of the CDR3 is TGTGCCAGCAAGCAAGTGGACGCTAAAGCTTTCTTT.

This chain links TRBV29-1 with TRBJ2-7, with 11 positions matching TRBD2. The length of the CDR3 is 12 residues. Germline V gene data show CDR1 as SQVTM and CDR2 as ANQGSEA. The CDR3 DNA is TGCAGACTTAGCGGGAGGGCCTACGAGCAGTACTTC. Protein product: CRLSGRAYEQYF.

Notes on this clonotype: An end of the junction differs from the germline gene, which may be a read error. The V gene is TRBV4-2, the J gene TRBJ2-5; D is ambiguous. The CDR3 totals 17 residues. Germline assignment: CDR1 LGHNA and CDR2 YNFKEQ. CDR3 DNA sequence: TGTACCAGCAGCCAAGATATACGGACGATCCTCGGGGAGACCCAGTACTTC. This translates into CTSSQDIRTILGETQYF.